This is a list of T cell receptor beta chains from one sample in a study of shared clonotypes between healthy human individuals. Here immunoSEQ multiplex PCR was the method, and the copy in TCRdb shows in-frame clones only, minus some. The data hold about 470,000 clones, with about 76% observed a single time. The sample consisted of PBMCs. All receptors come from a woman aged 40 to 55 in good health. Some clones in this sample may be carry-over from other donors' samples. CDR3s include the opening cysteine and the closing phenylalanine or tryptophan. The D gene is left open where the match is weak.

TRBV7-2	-	CASSSTVGGETQYF
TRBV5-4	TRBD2	CASSLGGLAGGYNEQFF
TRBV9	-	CASSDGGSGYNEQFF
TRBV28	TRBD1	CASSQDRGRANTGELFF
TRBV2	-	CASRGDSGFQETQYF
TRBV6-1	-	CASSPAEAGELFF
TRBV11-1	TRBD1	CASSSGQAILTETQYF
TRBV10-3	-	CAISAALYYEQYF
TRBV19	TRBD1	CASRLAPGGNYNEQFF
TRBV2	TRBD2	CASSEAPAGREGNADTQYF
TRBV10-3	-	CAIKGRGGVPEQYF
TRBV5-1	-	CASSLTNLRGFYNEQFF
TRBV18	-	CASSQDYDREQYF
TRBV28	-	CASTIIWGTASNGPQHF
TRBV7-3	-	CASSLGLVGHYGYTF
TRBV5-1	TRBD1	CASSHGQGGQPQHF
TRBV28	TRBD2	CASIGFRGRDTQYF
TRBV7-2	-	CASSLRQGTYNEQFF
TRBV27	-	CASRSSDPLYYEQYF
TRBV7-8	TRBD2	CASSLPGLAASQETQYF